This TCR beta chain was sequenced during a study of T-cell reconstitution after alpha-beta-depleted transplantation in children. Germline assignment: CDR1 LGHDT and CDR2 YNNKEL (reference sequence). CDR3 length: 17 amino acids. V dropped 1 base and J dropped 3; count of bases not matched to a gene: 6. This clonotype occurred many times. Unique molecular identifiers were used to barcode this TCRbeta library. TCRdb called the PCR reads again in MiXCR, with one record for every CDR3 protein. Of 490,000 or so distinct CDR3 sequences detected, more than 9% appear once; the ten largest clones hold 2% to 2.5%.

The sequencing here drew on PBMCs, taken before TCRalphabeta/CD19-depleted stem cell transplant. This clonotype was sampled from a child aged 2 to 10 with inherited bone marrow failure, due to receive a stem cell transplant. The genes are TRBV3-1 and TRBJ2-2, with 9 nucleotides matching TRBD1. The CDR3 here is CASSQVSGQGYTGELFF. The CDR3 nucleotides read TGTGCCAGCAGCCAAGTTTCGGGACAGGGATACACCGGGGAGCTGTTTTTT.